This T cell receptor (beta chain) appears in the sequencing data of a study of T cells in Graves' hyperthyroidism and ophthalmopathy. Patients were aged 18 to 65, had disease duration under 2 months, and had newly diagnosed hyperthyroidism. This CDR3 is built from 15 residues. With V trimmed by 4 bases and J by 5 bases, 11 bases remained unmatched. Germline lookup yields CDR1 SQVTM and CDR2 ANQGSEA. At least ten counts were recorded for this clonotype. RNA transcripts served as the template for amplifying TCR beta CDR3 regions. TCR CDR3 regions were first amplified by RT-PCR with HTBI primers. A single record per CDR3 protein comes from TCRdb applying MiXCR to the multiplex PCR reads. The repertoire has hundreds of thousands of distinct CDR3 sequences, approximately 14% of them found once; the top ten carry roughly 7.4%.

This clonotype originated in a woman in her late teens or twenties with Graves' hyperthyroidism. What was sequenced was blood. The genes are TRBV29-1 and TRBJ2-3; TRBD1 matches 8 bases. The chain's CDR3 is CSVAGGGQGIDTQYF. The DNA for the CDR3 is TGCAGCGTTGCTGGGGGCGGACAGGGTATAGATACGCAGTATTTT.